This TCR beta chain is from a study of OX40 agonist ivuxolimab in advanced cancers. The V end was cut by 2 bases, the J end by 0 bases, with 19 bases between. This CDR3 has 18 residues. Germline CDR1 and CDR2: LGHNA and YSLEER. Clones were sequenced by immunoSEQ multiplex PCR, and TCRdb holds only the in-frame ones, with some missing. Among about 75,000 clones listed, 85% to 90% were seen once. This clonotype was sampled from an adult with an advanced solid tumor such as melanoma, head and neck, liver or kidney cancer. Here the sequenced sample was CD4+ or CD8+ T cells sorted from blood, taken in a trial of the OX40 agonist ivuxolimab. This chain joins TRBV4-3 and TRBJ1-2; no firm D call. The CDR3 nucleotides read TGCGCCAGCAGCCAAAGGATCGAGGTGGGGAGAGCTAACTATGGCTACACCTTC. Amino acids: CASSQRIEVGRANYGYTF.